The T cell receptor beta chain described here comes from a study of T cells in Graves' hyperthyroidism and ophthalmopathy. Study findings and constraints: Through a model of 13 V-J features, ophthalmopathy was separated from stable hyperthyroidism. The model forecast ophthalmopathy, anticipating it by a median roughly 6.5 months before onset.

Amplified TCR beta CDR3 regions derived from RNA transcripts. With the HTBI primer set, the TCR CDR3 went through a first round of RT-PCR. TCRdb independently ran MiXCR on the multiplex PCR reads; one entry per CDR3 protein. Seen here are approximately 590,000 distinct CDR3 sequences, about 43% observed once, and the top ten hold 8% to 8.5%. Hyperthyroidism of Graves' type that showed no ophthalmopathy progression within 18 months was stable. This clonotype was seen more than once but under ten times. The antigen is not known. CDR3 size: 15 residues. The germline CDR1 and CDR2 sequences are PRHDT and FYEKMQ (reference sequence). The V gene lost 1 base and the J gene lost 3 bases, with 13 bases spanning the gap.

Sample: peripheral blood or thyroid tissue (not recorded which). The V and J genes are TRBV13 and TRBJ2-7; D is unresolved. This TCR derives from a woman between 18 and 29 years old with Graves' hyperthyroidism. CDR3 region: CASSLAPWRFYEQYF. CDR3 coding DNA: TGTGCCAGCAGCTTAGCGCCTTGGCGGTTCTACGAGCAGTACTTC.